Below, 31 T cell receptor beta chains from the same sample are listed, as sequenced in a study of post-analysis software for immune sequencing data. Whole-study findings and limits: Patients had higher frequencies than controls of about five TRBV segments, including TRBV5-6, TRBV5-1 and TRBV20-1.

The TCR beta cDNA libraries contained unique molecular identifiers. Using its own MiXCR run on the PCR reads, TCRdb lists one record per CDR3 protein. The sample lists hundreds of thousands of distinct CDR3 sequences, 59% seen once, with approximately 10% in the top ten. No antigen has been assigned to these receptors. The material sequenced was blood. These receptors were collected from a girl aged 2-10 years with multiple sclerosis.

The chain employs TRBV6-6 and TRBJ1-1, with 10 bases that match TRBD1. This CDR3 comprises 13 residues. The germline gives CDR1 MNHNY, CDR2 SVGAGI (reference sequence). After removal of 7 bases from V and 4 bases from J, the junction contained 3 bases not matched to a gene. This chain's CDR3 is CASTRDRGTEAFF. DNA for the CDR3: TGTGCCAGCACCCGGGACAGGGGCACTGAAGCTTTCTTT.

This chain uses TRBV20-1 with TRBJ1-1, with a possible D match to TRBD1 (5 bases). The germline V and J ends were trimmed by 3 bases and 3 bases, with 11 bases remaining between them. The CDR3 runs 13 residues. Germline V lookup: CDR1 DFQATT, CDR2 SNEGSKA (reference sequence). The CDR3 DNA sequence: TGCAGTGCTAGGTTAGGGGTATACACTGAAGCTTTCTTT. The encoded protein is CSARLGVYTEAFF.

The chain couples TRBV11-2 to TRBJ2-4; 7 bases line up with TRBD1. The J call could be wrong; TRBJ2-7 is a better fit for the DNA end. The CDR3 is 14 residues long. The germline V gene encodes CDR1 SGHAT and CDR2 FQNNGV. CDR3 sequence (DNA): TGTGCCAGCAGCTCAGGGGGTCTCTTCTACGAGCAGTACTTC. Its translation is CASSSGGLFYEQYF.

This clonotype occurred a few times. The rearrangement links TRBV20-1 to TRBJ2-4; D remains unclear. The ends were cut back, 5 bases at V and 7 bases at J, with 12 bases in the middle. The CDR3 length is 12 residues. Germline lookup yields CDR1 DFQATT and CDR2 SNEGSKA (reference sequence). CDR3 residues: CSAYDDGNIQYF. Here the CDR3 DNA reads TGCAGTGCTTACGATGACGGGAACATTCAGTACTTC.

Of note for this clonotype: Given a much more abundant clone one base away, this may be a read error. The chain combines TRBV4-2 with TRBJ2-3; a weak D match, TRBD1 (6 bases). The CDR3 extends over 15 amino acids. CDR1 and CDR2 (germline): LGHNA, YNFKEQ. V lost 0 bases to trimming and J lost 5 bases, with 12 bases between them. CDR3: CASSQDLGAGDTQYF. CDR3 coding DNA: TGTGCCAGCAGCCAAGATCTGGGGGCAGGAGATACGCAGTATTTT.

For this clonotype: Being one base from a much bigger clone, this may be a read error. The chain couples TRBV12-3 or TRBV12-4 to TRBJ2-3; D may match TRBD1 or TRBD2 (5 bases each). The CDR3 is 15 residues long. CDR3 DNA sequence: TGTGCCAGCGGTTTGGTCGGGGCCTCCACAGATACGCAGTATTTT. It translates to CASGLVGASTDTQYF.

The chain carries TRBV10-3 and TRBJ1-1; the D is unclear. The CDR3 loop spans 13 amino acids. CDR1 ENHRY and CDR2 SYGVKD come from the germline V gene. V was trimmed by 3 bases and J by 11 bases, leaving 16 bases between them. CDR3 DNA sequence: TGTGCCATCAGTGACGGTTTGGGAGCCGGGGCTTTCTTT. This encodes CAISDGLGAGAFF.

The CDR3 loop reads CSAPPQGHEQFF. For the CDR3, the DNA is TGCAGTGCCCCCCCCCAGGGCCATGAGCAGTTCTTC. The chain is built from TRBV20-1 and TRBJ2-1, with TRBD1 as a possible D gene (5 bases). V dropped 6 bases and J dropped 8 bases, with 14 bases sitting between them. Germline CDR1 is DFQATT and CDR2 is SNEGSKA (reference sequence). This CDR3 comprises 12 residues.

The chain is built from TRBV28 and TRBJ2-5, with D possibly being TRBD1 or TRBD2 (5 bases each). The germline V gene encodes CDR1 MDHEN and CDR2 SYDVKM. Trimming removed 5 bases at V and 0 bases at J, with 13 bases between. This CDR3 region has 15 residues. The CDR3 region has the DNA TGTGCCAGCAGTCCCGGGACCGTGTACCAAGAGACCCAGTACTTC. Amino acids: CASSPGTVYQETQYF.

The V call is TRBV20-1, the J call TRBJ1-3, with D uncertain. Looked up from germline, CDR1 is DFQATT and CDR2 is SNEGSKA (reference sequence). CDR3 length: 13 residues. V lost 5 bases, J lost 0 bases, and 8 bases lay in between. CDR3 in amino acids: CSAGGYSGNTIYF. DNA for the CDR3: TGCAGTGCTGGCGGTTACTCTGGAAACACCATATATTTT.

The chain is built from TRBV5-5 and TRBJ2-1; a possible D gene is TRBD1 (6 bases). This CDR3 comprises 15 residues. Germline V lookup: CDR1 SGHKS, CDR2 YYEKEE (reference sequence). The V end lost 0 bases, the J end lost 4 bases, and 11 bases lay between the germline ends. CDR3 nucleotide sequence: TGTGCCAGCAGCTTGGAACAGGGAACATACAATGAGCAGTTCTTC. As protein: CASSLEQGTYNEQFF. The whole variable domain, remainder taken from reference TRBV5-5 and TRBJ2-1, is DAGVTQSPTHLIKTRGQQVTLRCSPISGHKSVSWYQQVLGQGPQFIFQYYEKEERGRGNFPDRFSARQFPNYSSELNVNALLLGDSALYLCASSLEQGTYNEQFFGPGTRLTVL.

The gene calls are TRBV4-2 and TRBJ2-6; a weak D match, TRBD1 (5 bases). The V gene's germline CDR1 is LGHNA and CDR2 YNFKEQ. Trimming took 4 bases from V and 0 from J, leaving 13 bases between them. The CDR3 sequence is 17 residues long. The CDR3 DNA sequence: TGTGCCAGCAGCCCCTCCGACAGATACTCTGGGGCCAACGTCCTGACTTTC. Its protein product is CASSPSDRYSGANVLTF.

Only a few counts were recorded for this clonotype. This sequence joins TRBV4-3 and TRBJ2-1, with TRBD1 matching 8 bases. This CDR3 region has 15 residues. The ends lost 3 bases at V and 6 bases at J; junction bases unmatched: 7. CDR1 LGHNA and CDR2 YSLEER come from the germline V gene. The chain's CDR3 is CASSQVTGASNEQFF. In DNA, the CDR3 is TGCGCCAGCAGCCAGGTGACAGGGGCGAGCAATGAGCAGTTCTTC.

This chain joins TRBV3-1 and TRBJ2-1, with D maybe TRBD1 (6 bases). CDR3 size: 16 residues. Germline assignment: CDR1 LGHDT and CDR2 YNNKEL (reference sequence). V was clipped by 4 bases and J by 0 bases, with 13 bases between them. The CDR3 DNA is TGTGCCAGCAGCCCTACCGGGACATTCTCCTACAATGAGCAGTTCTTC. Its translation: CASSPTGTFSYNEQFF.

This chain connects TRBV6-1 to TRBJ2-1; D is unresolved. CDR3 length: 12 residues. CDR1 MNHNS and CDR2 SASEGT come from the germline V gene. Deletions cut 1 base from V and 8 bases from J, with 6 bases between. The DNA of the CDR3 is TGTGCCAGCAGTGAAGTCCCGTATGAGCAGTTCTTC. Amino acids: CASSEVPYEQFF.

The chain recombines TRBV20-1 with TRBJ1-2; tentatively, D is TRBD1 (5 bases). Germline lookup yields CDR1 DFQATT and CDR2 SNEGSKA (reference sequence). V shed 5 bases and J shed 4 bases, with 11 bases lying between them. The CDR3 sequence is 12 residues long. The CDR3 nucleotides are TGCAGTGCTCACGACAGACTCTATGGCTACACCTTC. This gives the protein CSAHDRLYGYTF.

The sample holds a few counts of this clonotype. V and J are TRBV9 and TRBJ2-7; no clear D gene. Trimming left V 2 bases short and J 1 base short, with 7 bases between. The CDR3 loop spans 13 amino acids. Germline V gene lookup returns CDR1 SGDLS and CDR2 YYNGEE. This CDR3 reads CASSVSGSYEQYF. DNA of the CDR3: TGTGCCAGCAGCGTCTCTGGATCCTACGAGCAGTACTTC.

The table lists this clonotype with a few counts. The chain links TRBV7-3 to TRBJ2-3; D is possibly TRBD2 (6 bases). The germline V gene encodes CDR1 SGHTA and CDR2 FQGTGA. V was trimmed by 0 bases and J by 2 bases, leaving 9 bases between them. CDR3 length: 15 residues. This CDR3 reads CASSLTSGATDTQYF. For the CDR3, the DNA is TGTGCCAGCAGCTTAACTAGCGGAGCCACAGATACGCAGTATTTT.

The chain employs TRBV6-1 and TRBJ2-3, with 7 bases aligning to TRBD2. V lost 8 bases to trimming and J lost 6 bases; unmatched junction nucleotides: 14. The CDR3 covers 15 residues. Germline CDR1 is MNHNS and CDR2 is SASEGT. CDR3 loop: CASLRTVTAGDTQYF. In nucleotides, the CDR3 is TGTGCCAGCTTGAGGACCGTTACAGCGGGGGATACGCAGTATTTT.

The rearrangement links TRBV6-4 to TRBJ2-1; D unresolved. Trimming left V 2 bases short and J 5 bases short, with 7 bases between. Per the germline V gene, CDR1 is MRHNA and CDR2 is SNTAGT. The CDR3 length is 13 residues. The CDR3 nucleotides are TGTGCCAGCAGTGACGCGGCCAACAATGAGCAGTTCTTC. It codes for CASSDAANNEQFF.

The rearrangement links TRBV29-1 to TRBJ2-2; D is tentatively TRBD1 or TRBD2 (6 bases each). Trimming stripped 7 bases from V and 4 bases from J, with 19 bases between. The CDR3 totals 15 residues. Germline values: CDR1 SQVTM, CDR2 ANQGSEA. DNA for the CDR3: TGCAGCGCCCGGGGCAGGGGAGGAACCACCGGGGAGCTGTTTTTT. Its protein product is CSARGRGGTTGELFF.

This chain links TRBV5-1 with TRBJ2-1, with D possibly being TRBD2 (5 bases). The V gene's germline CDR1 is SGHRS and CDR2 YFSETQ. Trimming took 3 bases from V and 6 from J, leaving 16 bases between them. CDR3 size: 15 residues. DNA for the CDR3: TGCGCCAGCAGCTCCTTGGCGAGCGGCCTCAATGAGCAGTTCTTC. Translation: CASSSLASGLNEQFF.

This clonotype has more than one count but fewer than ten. CDR3 region: CSLGRHGSYGYTF. The CDR3 region has the DNA TGCAGCCTTGGGCGGCACGGCTCCTATGGCTACACCTTC. This rearrangement joins TRBV29-1 to TRBJ1-2; no definite D call. This CDR3 is built from 13 residues. Germline V CDR1 and CDR2: SQVTM, ANQGSEA. With 8 bases removed from V and 4 bases from J, the gap between germline ends came to 17 bases.

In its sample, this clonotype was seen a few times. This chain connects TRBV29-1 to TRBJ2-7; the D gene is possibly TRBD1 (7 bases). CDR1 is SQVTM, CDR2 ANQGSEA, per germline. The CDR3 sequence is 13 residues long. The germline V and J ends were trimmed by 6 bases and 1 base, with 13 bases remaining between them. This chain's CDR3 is CSVTPGGSYEQYF. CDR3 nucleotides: TGCAGCGTGACACCAGGGGGGTCCTACGAGCAGTACTTC.

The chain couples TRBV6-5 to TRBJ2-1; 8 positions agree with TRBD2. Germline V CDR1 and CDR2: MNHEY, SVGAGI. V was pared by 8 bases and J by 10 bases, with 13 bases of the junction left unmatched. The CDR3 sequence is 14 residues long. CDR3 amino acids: CASSPSGRRGEQFF. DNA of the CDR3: TGTGCCAGCTCGCCTAGCGGGCGGAGAGGAGAGCAGTTCTTC.

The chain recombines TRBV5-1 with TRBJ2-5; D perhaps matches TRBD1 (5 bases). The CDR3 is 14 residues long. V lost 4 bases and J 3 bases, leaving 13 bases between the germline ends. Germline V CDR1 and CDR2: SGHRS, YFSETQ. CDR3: CASSLAGQEETQYF. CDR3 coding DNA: TGCGCCAGCAGCCTGGCTGGACAAGAAGAGACCCAGTACTTC.

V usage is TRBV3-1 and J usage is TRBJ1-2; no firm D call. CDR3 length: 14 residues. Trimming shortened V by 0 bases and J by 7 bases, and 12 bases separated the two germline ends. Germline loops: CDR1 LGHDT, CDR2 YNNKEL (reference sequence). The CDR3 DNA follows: TGTGCCAGCAGCCAAGATTTAGAAGGGAGTGGCTACACCTTC. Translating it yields CASSQDLEGSGYTF.

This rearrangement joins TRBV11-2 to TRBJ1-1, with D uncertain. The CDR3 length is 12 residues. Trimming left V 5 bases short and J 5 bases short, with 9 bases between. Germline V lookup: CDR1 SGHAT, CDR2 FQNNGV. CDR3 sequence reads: CASSTLGTEAFF. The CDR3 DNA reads TGTGCCAGCAGCACCCTTGGGACTGAAGCTTTCTTT.

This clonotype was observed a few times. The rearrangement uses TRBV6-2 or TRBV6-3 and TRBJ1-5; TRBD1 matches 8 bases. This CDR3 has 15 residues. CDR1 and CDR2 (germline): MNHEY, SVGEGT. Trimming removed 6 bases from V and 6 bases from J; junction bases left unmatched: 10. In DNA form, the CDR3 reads TGTGCCAGCAGGCTGCAGGGGGCGAGAGGTCAGCCCCAGCATTTT. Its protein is CASRLQGARGQPQHF.

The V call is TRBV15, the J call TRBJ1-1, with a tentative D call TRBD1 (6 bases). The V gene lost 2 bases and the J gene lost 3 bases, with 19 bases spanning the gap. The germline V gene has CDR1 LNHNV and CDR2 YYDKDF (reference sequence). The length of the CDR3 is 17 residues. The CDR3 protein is CATSRQGLRDWDTEAFF. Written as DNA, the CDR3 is TGTGCCACCAGCAGACAGGGGTTAAGGGACTGGGACACTGAAGCTTTCTTT.

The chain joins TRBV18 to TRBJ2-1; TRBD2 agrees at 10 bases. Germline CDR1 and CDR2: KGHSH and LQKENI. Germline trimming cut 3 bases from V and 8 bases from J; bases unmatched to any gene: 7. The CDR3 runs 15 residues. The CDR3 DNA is TGTGCCAGCTCACCGCTTGGAGCGGGAGGGTATGAGCAGTTCTTC. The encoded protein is CASSPLGAGGYEQFF.